Below are 8 T cell receptor beta chains sequenced from a single sample in a study of molecular identifiers for immune sequencing clone quantification. TCRdb re-called the PCR reads with MiXCR, one entry per CDR3 protein. Among about 97,000 distinct CDR3 sequences listed, 20% to 30% were seen once. Input material: naive CD8+ T cells from blood, with Jurkat cell RNA spiked in. Described subset: FACS-sorted CD8+CD4-CCR7+CD45RA+ naive T cells. The receptors originated from a human donor in good health. Some libraries in this study had Jurkat cell RNA spiked in.

This clonotype was counted many times. The chain employs TRBV12-3 or TRBV12-4 and TRBJ2-5, with TRBD2 as a possible D gene (6 bases). V gave up 4 bases and J gave up 3 bases, with 12 bases separating them. This CDR3 comprises 14 residues. Written as DNA, the CDR3 is TGTGCCAGCAGTTATGGGGGAGGAGAAGAGACCCAGTACTTC. The encoded protein is CASSYGGGEETQYF.

The V and J genes are TRBV13 and TRBJ2-7, with D maybe TRBD1 (6 bases). Germline V lookup: CDR1 PRHDT, CDR2 FYEKMQ (reference sequence). V gave up 5 bases and J gave up 3 bases, with 17 bases separating them. This CDR3 region has 15 residues. CDR3 DNA: TGTGCCAGCAGCCCTAAGGAACAGGGTCACTACGAGCAGTACTTC. It encodes CASSPKEQGHYEQYF.

With respect to this clonotype: The junction departs from germline at one end; a sequencing error may be responsible. The chain has TRBV7-2 and TRBJ2-3; the D is unclear. Per germline, CDR1 SGHTA and CDR2 FQGNSA. The CDR3 loop spans 13 amino acids. The CDR3 spells CARSHDGPATQYF. Here the CDR3 DNA reads TGTGCCCGCAGCCACGATGGGCCAGCTACGCAGTATTTT.

The V call is TRBV3-1, the J call TRBJ1-6; D not certain. Deletions cut 4 bases from V and 7 bases from J, with 5 bases between. CDR1 and CDR2 (germline): LGHDT, YNNKEL (reference sequence). This CDR3 has 12 residues. CDR3 in amino acids: CASSPENSPLHF. CDR3 bases: TGTGCCAGCAGCCCCGAAAATTCACCCCTCCACTTT.

This clonotype was seen a handful of times. This chain joins TRBV19 and TRBJ2-1; D is unresolved. The germline CDR1 and CDR2 sequences are LNHDA and SQIVND (reference sequence). The CDR3 extends over 13 amino acids. Trimming removed 1 base at V and 9 bases at J, with 10 bases between. CDR3 coding DNA: TGTGCCAGTAGTATAGGCTCCCCCAGTGAGCAGTTCTTC. It is translated as CASSIGSPSEQFF.

In this sample, this clonotype turned up many times. The chain links TRBV4-1 to TRBJ1-5, with a possible D match to TRBD1 (5 bases). With 2 bases removed from V and 6 bases from J, the gap between germline ends came to 14 bases. The CDR3 has 15 residues. Per the germline V gene, CDR1 is MGHRA and CDR2 is YSYEKL. The CDR3, as DNA: TGCGCCAGCAGCCAAACTGGGGGGTCGGGTCAGCCCCAGCATTTT. This codes for CASSQTGGSGQPQHF.

This clonotype was observed many times. In DNA, the CDR3 is TGTGCCAGCTCTATAGGGGGACTAGTTACAGATACGCAGTATTTT. It specifies CASSIGGLVTDTQYF. The genes are TRBV6-2 or TRBV6-3 and TRBJ2-3, with 8 bases fitting TRBD2. The CDR3 contains 15 residues. The V gene's germline CDR1 is MNHEY and CDR2 SVGEGT. Trimming took 8 bases from V and 3 from J; bases not matched to a gene: 10.

This clonotype was seen at least ten times. V usage is TRBV5-1 and J usage is TRBJ2-7; maybe TRBD1 (6 bases). Germline assignment: CDR1 SGHRS and CDR2 YFSETQ. The CDR3 has 14 amino acids. The V end lost 5 bases, the J end lost 0 bases, and 12 bases lay between the germline ends. CDR3 loop: CASSYTGPSYEQYF. DNA of the CDR3: TGCGCCAGCAGTTATACAGGGCCCTCCTACGAGCAGTACTTC.